These T cell receptor beta chains were read from a single sample in a study of blood T cell repertoires in COVID-19. The repertoire was sequenced with immunoSEQ multiplex PCR; TCRdb's copy has only in-frame clones and lacks some. The profile shows some 200,000 clones, 80% to 90% of them singletons. Sequencing was carried out using PBMCs or T cells enriched from blood (not recorded which). The receptors come from a man aged 35 to 55 who had recovered from COVID-19. Both conserved end residues are part of each CDR3. Fields, in order: D gene, V gene, clone size, J gene, CDR3 protein, CDR3 DNA. D genes are given only for firm matches. For some rows the clone size is stated as once, few or many, or as a class when expanded; others skip it.

-	TRBV7-2	few	TRBJ1-2	CASSSLGGGRGYTF	TGTGCCAGCAGCTCGTTAGGGGGGGGACGTGGCTACACCTTC
-	TRBV21-1	-	TRBJ1-2	CASSSRPGEEVVYGYTF	TGTGCCAGCAGCTCCCGCCCCGGGGAGGAGGTGGTCTATGGCTACACCTTC
-	TRBV10-3	-	TRBJ1-2	CAISESGGYLGYTF	TGTGCCATCAGTGAGTCGGGCGGGTATCTTGGCTACACCTTC
TRBD1	TRBV11-2	-	TRBJ2-7	CASSLAQGRSEQYF	TGTGCCAGCAGCTTGGCACAGGGGAGAAGCGAGCAGTACTTC
-	TRBV7-9	-	TRBJ1-2	CASSPTPFRGLYGYTF	TGTGCCAGCAGCCCCACTCCGTTTAGGGGTCTCTATGGCTACACCTTC
-	TRBV4-1	-	TRBJ1-6	CASSQSTGSPLHF	TGCGCCAGCAGCCAATCGACGGGGTCACCCCTCCACTTT
-	TRBV11-2	once	TRBJ2-1	CASSLVRGFNEQFF	TGTGCCAGCAGCTTAGTAAGGGGGTTCAATGAGCAGTTCTTC
-	TRBV6-2/TRBV6-3	-	TRBJ2-1	CASSLRNEQFF	TGTGCCAGCAGCCTTCGCAATGAGCAGTTCTTC
-	TRBV6-5	-	TRBJ1-2	CASSPYYGYTF	TGTGCCAGCAGTCCATACTATGGCTACACCTTC
TRBD2	TRBV9	-	TRBJ2-5	CASSQREGRFGQETQYF	TGTGCCAGCAGTCAGCGGGAGGGCCGATTCGGGCAAGAGACCCAGTACTTC
TRBD1	TRBV28	-	TRBJ1-2	CASRGTGGDYGYTF	TGTGCCAGCAGGGGGACAGGGGGCGACTATGGCTACACCTTC
TRBD1	TRBV7-9	-	TRBJ2-7	CASSHGQGDSYEQYF	TGTGCCAGCAGCCACGGACAGGGGGACTCCTACGAGCAGTACTTC
-	TRBV28	-	TRBJ1-6	CASSGGRDSPLHF	TGTGCCAGCAGCGGGGGGAGGGATTCACCCCTCCACTTT
TRBD1	TRBV4-3	-	TRBJ1-4	CASSQALGQVGHEKLFF	TGCGCCAGCAGCCAAGCGCTAGGACAGGTCGGGCATGAAAAACTGTTTTTT
-	TRBV29-1	-	TRBJ1-2	CSVVATQNSYGYTF	TGCAGCGTTGTCGCGACGCAAAACAGCTATGGCTACACCTTC
TRBD2	TRBV7-9	-	TRBJ2-3	CASSPGLAGGVSTDTQYF	TGTGCCAGCAGCCCGGGACTAGCGGGAGGGGTTAGCACAGATACGCAGTATTTT
-	TRBV20-1	-	TRBJ1-3	CSPLGNTIYF	TGCAGTCCTTTGGGAAACACCATATATTTT